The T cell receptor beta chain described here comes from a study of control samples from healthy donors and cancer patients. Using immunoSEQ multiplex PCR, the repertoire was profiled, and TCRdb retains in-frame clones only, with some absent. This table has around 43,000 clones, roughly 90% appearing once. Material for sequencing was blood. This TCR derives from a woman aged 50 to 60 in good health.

The DNA of the CDR3 is TGTGCCAGCAGCCGGACAGGAAGGGAAAAACTGTTTTTT. This gives the protein CASSRTGREKLFF. The chain links TRBV6-2 or TRBV6-3 to TRBJ1-4; 7 bases match TRBD1. The CDR3 consists of 13 residues. The V gene end was trimmed by 6 bases and the J gene end by 8 bases; junction bases not matched to a gene: 6. The germline gives CDR1 MNHEY, CDR2 SVGEGT.